The 7 T cell receptor beta chains below come from one sample, sequenced in a study of graft-versus-host responses after intestinal transplantation. Sequencing used immunoSEQ multiplex PCR; TCRdb keeps in-frame clones, though not all of them. Of about 25,000 clones detected, approximately 96% appear once; the ten largest clones hold less than 1%. The starting material was PBMCs, obtained just over 29 days after intestinal transplant. All receptors come from a human patient who received an intestinal transplant, so some T cells may come from the graft donor.

This clone was observed a handful of times. This chain uses TRBV10-2 with TRBJ2-7, with D possibly being TRBD2 (5 bases). Per germline, CDR1 WSHSY and CDR2 SAAADI. The CDR3 is 13 residues long. Trimming took off 6 bases at V and 3 bases at J, with 12 bases between the two ends. CDR3 DNA sequence: TGCGCCAGCAGCCCTACTAGGGACTACGAGCAGTACTTC. Protein sequence: CASSPTRDYEQYF.

The chain links TRBV6-1 to TRBJ1-1; tentative D call: TRBD1 (6 bases). V lost 10 bases to trimming and J lost 4 bases, with 16 bases between them. The V gene's germline CDR1 is MNHNS and CDR2 SASEGT. The CDR3 contains 13 residues. The CDR3 nucleotides are TGTGCCACCCCCCTACAAGGGGGCACTGAAGCTTTCTTT. The encoded protein is CATPLQGGTEAFF.

The chain employs TRBV29-1 and TRBJ1-2, with D tentatively TRBD1 (6 bases). The V gene's germline CDR1 is SQVTM and CDR2 ANQGSEA. V lost 4 bases and J lost 8, with 11 bases in between. The CDR3 has 11 residues. This CDR3 is CSVVRTEGYTF. In nucleotides, the CDR3 is TGCAGCGTTGTCCGGACAGAAGGCTACACCTTC.

The chain has TRBV2 and TRBJ1-1; D gene uncertain. This CDR3 is 13 amino acids long. The V end lost 10 bases, the J end lost 0 bases, and 12 bases lay between the germline ends. CDR1 and CDR2 from the germline V gene are SNHLY and FYNNEI. The CDR3 loop reads CATSTTMNTEAFF. The CDR3 nucleotides read TGTGCCACCAGCACAACTATGAACACTGAAGCTTTCTTT.

This sequence joins TRBV28 and TRBJ2-2; 13 bases map to TRBD2. Trimming cost V 4 bases and J 7 bases; bases outside gene matches: 6. CDR3 length: 16 amino acids. Germline V gene data show CDR1 as MDHEN and CDR2 as SYDVKM. CDR3 bases: TGTGCCAGCAGTTCTTGGACTAGCGGGAGTGACGGGGAGCTGTTTTTT. Amino acids: CASSSWTSGSDGELFF.

The rearrangement links TRBV7-9 to TRBJ2-1; a possible D gene is TRBD2 (5 bases). V was pared by 3 bases and J by 5 bases, with 8 bases between. The CDR3 runs 13 residues. Germline CDR1 is SEHNR and CDR2 is FQNEAQ (reference sequence). The CDR3 DNA sequence: TGTGCCAGCAGCTTTCCCGGGGACAATGAGCAGTTCTTC. Protein product: CASSFPGDNEQFF. Complete variable domain (other parts from reference TRBV7-9 and TRBJ2-1): DTGVSQNPRHKITKRGQNVTFRCDPISEHNRLYWYRQTLGQGPEFLTYFQNEAQLEKSRLLSDRFSAERPKGSFSTLEIQRTEQGDSAMYLCASSFPGDNEQFFGPGTRLTVL.

The chain joins TRBV2 to TRBJ1-5; D may be TRBD1 (5 bases). Trimming took off 8 bases at V and 1 base at J, with 12 bases between the two ends. The CDR3 covers 14 residues. The germline V gene encodes CDR1 SNHLY and CDR2 FYNNEI. CDR3 nucleotide sequence: TGTGCCAGCTGGGCAGGGATGAGCAATCAGCCCCAGCATTTT. It is translated as CASWAGMSNQPQHF.